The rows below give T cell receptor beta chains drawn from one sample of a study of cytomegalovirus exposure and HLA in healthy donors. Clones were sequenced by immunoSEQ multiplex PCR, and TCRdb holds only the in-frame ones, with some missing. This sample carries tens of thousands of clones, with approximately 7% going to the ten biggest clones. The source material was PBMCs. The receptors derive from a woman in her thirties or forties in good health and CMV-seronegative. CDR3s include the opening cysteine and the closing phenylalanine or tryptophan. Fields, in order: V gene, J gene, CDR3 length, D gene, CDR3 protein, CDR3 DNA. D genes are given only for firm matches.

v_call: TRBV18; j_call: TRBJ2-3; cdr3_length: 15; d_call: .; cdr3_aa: CASSLRDTSTDTQYF; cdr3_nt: TGTGCCAGCTCACTTCGGGACACCTCCACAGATACGCAGTATTTT
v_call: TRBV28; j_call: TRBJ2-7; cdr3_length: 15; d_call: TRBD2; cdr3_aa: CASSPEAGALSEQYF; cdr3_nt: TGTGCCAGCAGTCCCGAAGCGGGGGCCCTCTCCGAGCAGTACTTC
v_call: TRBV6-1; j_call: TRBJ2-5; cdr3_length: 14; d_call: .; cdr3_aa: CATRVMTAQETQYF; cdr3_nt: TGTGCCACCAGGGTCATGACAGCCCAAGAGACCCAGTACTTC
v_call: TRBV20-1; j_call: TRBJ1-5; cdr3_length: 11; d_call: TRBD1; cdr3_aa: CSAERDRRHHF; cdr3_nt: TGCAGTGCTGAAAGGGACAGGCGACACCATTTT
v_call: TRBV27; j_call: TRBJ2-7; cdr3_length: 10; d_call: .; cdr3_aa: CASTGYEQYF; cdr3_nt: TGTGCCAGCACGGGCTACGAGCAGTACTTC
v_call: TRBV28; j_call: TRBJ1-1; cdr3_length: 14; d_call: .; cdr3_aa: CASMLADFGAEAFF; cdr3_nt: TGTGCCAGCATGTTGGCTGATTTCGGGGCTGAAGCTTTCTTT
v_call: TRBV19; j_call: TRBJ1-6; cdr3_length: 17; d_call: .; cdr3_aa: CASSTGTGTGGNSPLHF; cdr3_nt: TGTGCCAGTAGTACAGGAACCGGGACTGGGGGGAATTCACCCCTCCACTTT
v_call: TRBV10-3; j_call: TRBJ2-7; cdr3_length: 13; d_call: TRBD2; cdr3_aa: CAISEGLAGDQYF; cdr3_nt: TGTGCCATCAGTGAGGGACTAGCGGGAGATCAGTACTTC
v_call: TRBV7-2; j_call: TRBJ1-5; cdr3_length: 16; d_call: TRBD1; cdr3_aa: CASSLEGTGSDQPQHF; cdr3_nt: TGTGCCAGCAGCTTAGAAGGGACAGGGTCCGACCAGCCCCAGCATTTT
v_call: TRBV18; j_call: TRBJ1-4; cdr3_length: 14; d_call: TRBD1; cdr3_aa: CASSPVTGDEKLFF; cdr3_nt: TGTGCCAGCTCACCAGTTACAGGGGATGAAAAACTGTTTTTT
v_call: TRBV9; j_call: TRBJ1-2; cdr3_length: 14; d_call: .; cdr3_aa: CASSAGRENYGYTF; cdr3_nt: TGTGCCAGCAGCGCCGGGCGGGAAAACTATGGCTACACCTTC
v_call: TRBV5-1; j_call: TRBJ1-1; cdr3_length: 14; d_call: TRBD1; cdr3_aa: CASSGLTGDTEAFF; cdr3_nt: TGCGCCAGCAGCGGGCTGACAGGGGACACTGAAGCTTTCTTT
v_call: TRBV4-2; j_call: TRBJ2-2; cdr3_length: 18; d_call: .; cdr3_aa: CASSQEVAREWGTGELFF; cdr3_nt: TGTGCCAGCAGCCAAGAGGTAGCGAGGGAGTGGGGCACCGGGGAGCTGTTTTTT
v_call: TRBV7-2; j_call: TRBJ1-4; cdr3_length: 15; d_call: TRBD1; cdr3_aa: CASSLVGGASEKLFF; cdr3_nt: TGTGCCAGCAGCTTAGTAGGGGGCGCGAGTGAAAAACTGTTTTTT
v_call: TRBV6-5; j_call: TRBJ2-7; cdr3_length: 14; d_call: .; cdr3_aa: CASSSSGGLGEQYF; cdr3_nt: TGTGCCAGCAGCTCCTCCGGGGGGCTAGGGGAGCAGTACTTC
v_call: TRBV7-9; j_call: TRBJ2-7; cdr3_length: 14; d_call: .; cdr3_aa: CASSLGDRTYEQYF; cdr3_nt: TGTGCCAGCAGCTTAGGAGACAGGACTTACGAGCAGTACTTC
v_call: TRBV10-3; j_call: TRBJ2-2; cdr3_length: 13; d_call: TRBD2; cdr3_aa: CAISGGVGGELFF; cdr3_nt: TGTGCCATCAGCGGGGGGGTCGGCGGGGAGCTGTTTTTT
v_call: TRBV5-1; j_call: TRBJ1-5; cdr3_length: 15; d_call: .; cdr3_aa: CASSEGGGIYQPQHF; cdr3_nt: TGCGCCAGCAGCGAAGGGGGTGGCATCTATCAGCCCCAGCATTTT
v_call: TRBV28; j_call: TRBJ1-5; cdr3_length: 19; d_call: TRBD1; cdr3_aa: CASSLWRGTGRTNNQPQHF; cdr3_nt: TGTGCCAGCAGTTTATGGAGAGGGACAGGGAGGACTAACAATCAGCCCCAGCATTTT
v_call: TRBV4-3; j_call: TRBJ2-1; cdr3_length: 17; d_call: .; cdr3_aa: CASSQVVVASSYNEQFF; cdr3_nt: TGCGCCAGCAGCCAAGTGGTGGTAGCCAGCTCCTACAATGAGCAGTTCTTC
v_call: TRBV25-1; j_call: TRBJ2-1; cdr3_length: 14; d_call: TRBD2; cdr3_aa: CASTGGGAVDEQFF; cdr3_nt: TGTGCCAGCACAGGCGGGGGGGCCGTGGATGAGCAGTTCTTC
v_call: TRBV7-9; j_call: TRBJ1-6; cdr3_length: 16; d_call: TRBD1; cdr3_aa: CASIGRQGPDASPLHF; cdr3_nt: TGTGCCAGCATCGGACGACAGGGGCCCGATGCTTCACCCCTCCACTTT
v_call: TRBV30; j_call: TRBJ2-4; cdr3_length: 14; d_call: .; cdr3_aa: CAWSRDRGGNIQYF; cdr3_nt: TGTGCCTGGAGCCGAGACAGGGGAGGGAACATTCAGTACTTC
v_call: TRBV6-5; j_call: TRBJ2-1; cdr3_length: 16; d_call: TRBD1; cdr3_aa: CASSSPGTGVNNEQFF; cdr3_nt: TGTGCCAGCAGTTCCCCCGGGACAGGGGTAAACAATGAGCAGTTCTTC
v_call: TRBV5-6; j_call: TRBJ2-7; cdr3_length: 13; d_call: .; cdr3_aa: CASSLRRLYEQYF; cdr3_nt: TGTGCCAGCAGCTTGCGGCGGCTCTACGAGCAGTACTTC
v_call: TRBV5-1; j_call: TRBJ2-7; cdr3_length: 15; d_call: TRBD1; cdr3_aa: CASSVGQGFKYEQYF; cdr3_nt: TGCGCCAGCAGCGTGGGACAGGGGTTTAAATACGAGCAGTACTTC
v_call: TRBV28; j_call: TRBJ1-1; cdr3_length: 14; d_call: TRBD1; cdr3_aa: CASTVSTGTGEAFF; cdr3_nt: TGTGCCAGCACCGTTTCGACAGGGACAGGAGAAGCTTTCTTT
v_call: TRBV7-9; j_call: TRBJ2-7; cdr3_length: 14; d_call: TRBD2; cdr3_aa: CASSLAGLVAEQYF; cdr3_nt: TGTGCCAGCAGCTTAGCGGGACTAGTGGCCGAGCAGTACTTC
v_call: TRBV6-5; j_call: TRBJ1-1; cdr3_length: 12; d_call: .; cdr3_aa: CASSSQSAEAFF; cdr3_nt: TGTGCCAGCAGCTCGCAGAGCGCTGAAGCTTTCTTT
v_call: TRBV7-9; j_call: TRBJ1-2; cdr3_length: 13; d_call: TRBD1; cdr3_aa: CASGTGRDYGYTF; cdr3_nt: TGTGCCAGCGGGACAGGGAGGGACTATGGCTACACCTTC
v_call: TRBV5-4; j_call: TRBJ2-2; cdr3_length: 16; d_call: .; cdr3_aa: CASSFNQGGNTGELFF; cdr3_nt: TGTGCCAGCAGCTTTAATCAGGGAGGGAACACCGGGGAGCTGTTTTTT
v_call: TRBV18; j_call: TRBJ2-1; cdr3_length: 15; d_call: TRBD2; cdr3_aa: CASSPGTSGDNEQFF; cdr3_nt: TGTGCCAGCTCACCTGGGACTAGCGGAGACAATGAGCAGTTCTTC
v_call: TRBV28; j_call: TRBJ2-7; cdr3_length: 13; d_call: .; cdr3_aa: CASSFMASYEQYF; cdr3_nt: TGTGCCAGCAGTTTTATGGCCTCCTACGAGCAGTACTTC
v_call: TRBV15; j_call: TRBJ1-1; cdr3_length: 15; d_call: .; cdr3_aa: CATSRDLGGDTEAFF; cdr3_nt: TGTGCCACCAGCAGAGATCTAGGAGGGGACACTGAAGCTTTCTTT
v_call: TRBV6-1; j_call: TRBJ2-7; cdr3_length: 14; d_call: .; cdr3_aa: CASSEKYSSYEQYF; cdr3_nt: TGTGCCAGCAGTGAAAAGTACAGTTCCTACGAGCAGTACTTC
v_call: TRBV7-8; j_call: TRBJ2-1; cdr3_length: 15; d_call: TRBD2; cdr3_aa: CASSLSGRAGNEQFF; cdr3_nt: TGTGCCAGCAGCCTGAGCGGGAGGGCCGGCAATGAGCAGTTCTTC
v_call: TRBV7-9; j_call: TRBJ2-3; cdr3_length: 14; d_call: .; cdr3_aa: CASSYAGPTDTQYF; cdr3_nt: TGTGCCAGCAGCTACGCGGGCCCCACAGATACGCAGTATTTT
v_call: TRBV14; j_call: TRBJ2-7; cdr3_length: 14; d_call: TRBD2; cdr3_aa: CASSPHRGRAEQYF; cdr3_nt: TGTGCCAGCAGCCCGCACCGAGGGAGGGCCGAGCAGTACTTC
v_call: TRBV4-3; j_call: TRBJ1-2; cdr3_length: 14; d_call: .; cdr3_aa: CASSQEEGRHGYTF; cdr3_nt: TGCGCCAGCAGCCAAGAGGAGGGGCGCCATGGCTACACCTTC
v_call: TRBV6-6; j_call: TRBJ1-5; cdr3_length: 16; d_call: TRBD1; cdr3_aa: CASSYSDRGGNQPQHF; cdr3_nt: TGTGCCAGCAGTTACTCGGACAGGGGAGGCAATCAGCCCCAGCATTTT
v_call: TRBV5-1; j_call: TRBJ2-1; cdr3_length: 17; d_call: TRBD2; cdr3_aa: CASSLEAPSGYNNEQFF; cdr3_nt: TGCGCCAGCAGCTTGGAGGCCCCTAGCGGGTATAACAATGAGCAGTTCTTC
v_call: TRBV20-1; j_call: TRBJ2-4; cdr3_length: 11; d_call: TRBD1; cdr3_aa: CSAQDRRIQYF; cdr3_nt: TGCAGTGCCCAGGACAGGCGCATTCAGTACTTC
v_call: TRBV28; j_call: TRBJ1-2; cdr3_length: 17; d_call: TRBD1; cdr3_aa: CASSLLGDTGGGYGYTF; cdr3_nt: TGTGCCAGCAGCCTCTTAGGTGATACAGGGGGTGGCTATGGCTACACCTTC
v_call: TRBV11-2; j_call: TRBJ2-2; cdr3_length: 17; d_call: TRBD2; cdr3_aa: CASSGPGLAGVTGELFF; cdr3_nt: TGTGCCAGCAGCGGCCCCGGACTAGCGGGAGTCACCGGGGAGCTGTTTTTT
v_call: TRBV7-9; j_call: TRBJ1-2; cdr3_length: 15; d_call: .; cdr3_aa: CASSSKGDTFYGYTF; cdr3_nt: TGTGCCAGCAGCTCTAAGGGGGACACCTTCTATGGCTACACCTTC
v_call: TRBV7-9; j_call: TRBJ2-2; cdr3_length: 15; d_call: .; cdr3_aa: CASSLAGGNTGELFF; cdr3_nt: TGTGCCAGCAGCTTAGCGGGGGGGAACACCGGGGAGCTGTTTTTT
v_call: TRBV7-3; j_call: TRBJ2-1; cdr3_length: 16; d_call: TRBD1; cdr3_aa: CASSLRGQGAGFEQFF; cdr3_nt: TGTGCCAGCAGCTTAAGGGGACAGGGGGCCGGTTTTGAGCAGTTCTTC
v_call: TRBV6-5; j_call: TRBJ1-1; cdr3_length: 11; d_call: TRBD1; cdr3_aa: CASSDRGRAFF; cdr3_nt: TGTGCCAGCAGTGACAGGGGGCGGGCTTTCTTT
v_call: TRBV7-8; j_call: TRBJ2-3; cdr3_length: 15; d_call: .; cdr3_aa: CASRTSWASADTQYF; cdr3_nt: TGTGCCAGCAGGACCTCATGGGCCTCGGCAGATACGCAGTATTTT
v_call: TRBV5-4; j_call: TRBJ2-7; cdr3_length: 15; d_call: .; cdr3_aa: CASSLLGASSYEQYF; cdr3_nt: TGTGCCAGCAGCTTATTGGGGGCCAGCTCCTACGAGCAGTACTTC
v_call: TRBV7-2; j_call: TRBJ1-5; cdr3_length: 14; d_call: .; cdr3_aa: CASSLDSTNQPQHF; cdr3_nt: TGTGCCAGCAGCCTGGACAGCACCAATCAGCCCCAGCATTTT
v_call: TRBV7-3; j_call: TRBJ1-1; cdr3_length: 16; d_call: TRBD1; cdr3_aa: CASSLVAGQGDTEAFF; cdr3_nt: TGTGCCAGCAGCTTAGTCGCAGGACAGGGGGACACTGAAGCTTTCTTT